This is a list of T cell receptor beta chains from one sample in a study of cytomegalovirus exposure and HLA in healthy donors. Data came from immunoSEQ multiplex PCR; TCRdb stores just in-frame clones and leaves some out. Of about 98,000 clones listed, about 74% were seen once; the top ten hold about 1.7%. The sample taken for sequencing was PBMCs. The receptors were gathered from a male donor in good health and CMV-seronegative. Both conserved end residues are part of each CDR3. D genes are given only for firm matches. Not every row has a clone size; where given, it reads once, few, many or a size class.

.,.,TRBJ2-1,TRBV30,TGTGCCTGGGGGCGGGGAAATTTAGGATACAATGAGCAGTTCTTC,CAWGRGNLGYNEQFF
.,few,TRBJ2-7,TRBV30,TGTGCCTGGAGTCCGCAGGGTATCGAGCAGTACTTC,CAWSPQGIEQYF
.,.,TRBJ1-3,TRBV4-2,TGTGCCAGCAGCCAGGAAGGGGGTTTCGGAAACACCATATATTTT,CASSQEGGFGNTIYF
TRBD1,.,TRBJ1-5,TRBV9,TGTGCCAGCAGCCGGACAGGGGACAGTAGCAATCAGCCCCAGCATTTT,CASSRTGDSSNQPQHF
TRBD2,.,TRBJ2-5,TRBV5-6,TGTGCCAGCAGCTTGGACGGGAGGGGGGGAGAGACCCAGTACTTC,CASSLDGRGGETQYF
.,.,TRBJ1-5,TRBV4-1,TGCGCCAGCAGCCAAGTAATGTATAGCAATCAGCCCCAGCATTTT,CASSQVMYSNQPQHF
.,.,TRBJ1-5,TRBV9,TGTGCCAGCAGCGTAGCTACCGGGCAGCCCCAGCATTTT,CASSVATGQPQHF
TRBD1,once,TRBJ1-1,TRBV9,TGTGCCAGCAGCAGACAGGGCTCGAACACTGAAGCTTTCTTT,CASSRQGSNTEAFF
TRBD1,few,TRBJ1-2,TRBV4-3,TGCGCCAGCAGCCCAGACCCGGGACAGGGGATCGATGGCTACACCTTC,CASSPDPGQGIDGYTF
.,.,TRBJ2-2,TRBV15,TGTGCCACCAGCAGACCCTCCCTGAGGGCGGGCACCGGGGAGCTGTTTTTT,CATSRPSLRAGTGELFF
.,.,TRBJ2-7,TRBV7-4,TGTGCCAGCAACTCGGGGACATTGATTTCCTACGAGCAGTACTTC,CASNSGTLISYEQYF
.,once,TRBJ1-1,TRBV28,TGTGCCAGCAGTTTAACCGGGGGCACTGAAGCTTTCTTT,CASSLTGGTEAFF
.,.,TRBJ2-5,TRBV5-4,TGTGCCAGCAGCTTGATCCCGGAGTACCAAGAGACCCAGTACTTC,CASSLIPEYQETQYF
TRBD1,.,TRBJ2-7,TRBV7-6,TGTGCCAGCAGCTTATCAGGGGGTGCCTACGAGCAGTACTTC,CASSLSGGAYEQYF
.,.,TRBJ2-7,TRBV6-6,TGTGCCAGCGGACAGATGAGCTACGAGCAGTACTTC,CASGQMSYEQYF
TRBD1,.,TRBJ2-7,TRBV15,TGTGCCACCAGCATAGGGACAGGGGCCCCCTACGAGCAGTACTTC,CATSIGTGAPYEQYF
TRBD1,.,TRBJ1-6,TRBV18,TGTGCCAGCTCACCATGGGACAGCAATTCACCCCTCCACTTT,CASSPWDSNSPLHF
TRBD1,.,TRBJ1-2,TRBV5-6,TGTGCCAGCAGCTTTCACGAGGGGGCAGACTATGGCTACACCTTC,CASSFHEGADYGYTF
.,.,TRBJ2-5,TRBV6-1,TGTGCCAGCAGTGGGCTGGGCCGAAAGTACCAAGAGACCCAGTACTTC,CASSGLGRKYQETQYF
.,.,TRBJ2-7,TRBV6-5,TGTGCCAGCAGTCCTCTGGGGGGGCCCGGCTACGAGCAGTACTTC,CASSPLGGPGYEQYF
TRBD2,few,TRBJ2-3,TRBV11-3,TGTGCCAGCAGCTTAGGGCGGGAGGGCGATACGCAGTATTTT,CASSLGREGDTQYF
TRBD1,.,TRBJ2-2,TRBV11-2,TGTGCCAGCACCGTGGGGGGACAGGGTTATAGCGGGGAGCTGTTTTTT,CASTVGGQGYSGELFF
TRBD1,once,TRBJ2-7,TRBV30,TGTGCCTGGAATACCCCCGGGACAGGGCCTTCTGAGCAGTACTTC,CAWNTPGTGPSEQYF
.,.,TRBJ1-2,TRBV5-4,TGTGCCAGCACCCAGAGGACACTAAATGGCTACACCTTC,CASTQRTLNGYTF
TRBD2,.,TRBJ2-1,TRBV10-3,TGTGCCATCAGCGGGACTAGCGGGAGTTGGGAGCAGTTCTTC,CAISGTSGSWEQFF
.,.,TRBJ2-4,TRBV28,TGTGCCAGCAGTTCCCCGGGGAGGTCTGAAGCCAAAAACATTCAGTACTTC,CASSSPGRSEAKNIQYF
.,.,TRBJ2-6,TRBV6-5,TGTGCCAGCAGACAGGGAACCGGGGCCAACGTCCTGACTTTC,CASRQGTGANVLTF
.,few,TRBJ2-3,TRBV5-1,TGCGCCAGCACCCGGGGTGATACGCAGTATTTT,CASTRGDTQYF
.,.,TRBJ2-2,TRBV6-5,TGTGCCAGCAGTTACGTGTTAGGGGGCACCGGGGAGCTGTTTTTT,CASSYVLGGTGELFF